This is a list of T cell receptor beta chains from one sample in a study of neurological immune-mediated disorders. TCRdb used MiXCR to reprocess the 5' RACE reads, holding one entry per CDR3 protein. The profile shows 95,000 to 150,000 distinct CDR3 sequences, about 3.4% of them singletons. Input material: PBMCs. These receptors all come from a woman in her twenties or thirties with multiple sclerosis. CDR3s leave out the opening cysteine and the closing phenylalanine or tryptophan.

v_call cdr3_aa
TRBV12-3/TRBV12-4 ASSRTGGKYEQY
TRBV20-1 SVAGGGSDTQY
TRBV12-3/TRBV12-4 ASSWDTRRRTGELF
TRBV20-1 SASQGQFTGELF
TRBV20-1 SARAGGATSYEQY
TRBV6-1 ASSATAGTGDQPQH
TRBV7-9 ASSLMANEKLF
TRBV20-1 SARAPDRLNVEQY
TRBV20-1 SAGLASGGAGELF
TRBV6-2/TRBV6-3 ASRGLASSYNEQF
TRBV27 ASTKTGLNEQF
TRBV29-1 SVLMPPGDTEAF
TRBV15 ATSRVRGENTEAF
TRBV7-2 ASSPPGQTYEQY
TRBV5-1 ASSLGPGVGEAF
TRBV6-1 ASSDKGYNEKLF
TRBV6-5 ASSSLLAGRPGELF
TRBV18 ASSPGSPSGANVLT
TRBV29-1 SVEGGRLNTEAF
TRBV12-3/TRBV12-4 ASSFRDSPLH
TRBV12-3/TRBV12-4 ASRGGLGTEAF
TRBV30 AWSALPYEQY